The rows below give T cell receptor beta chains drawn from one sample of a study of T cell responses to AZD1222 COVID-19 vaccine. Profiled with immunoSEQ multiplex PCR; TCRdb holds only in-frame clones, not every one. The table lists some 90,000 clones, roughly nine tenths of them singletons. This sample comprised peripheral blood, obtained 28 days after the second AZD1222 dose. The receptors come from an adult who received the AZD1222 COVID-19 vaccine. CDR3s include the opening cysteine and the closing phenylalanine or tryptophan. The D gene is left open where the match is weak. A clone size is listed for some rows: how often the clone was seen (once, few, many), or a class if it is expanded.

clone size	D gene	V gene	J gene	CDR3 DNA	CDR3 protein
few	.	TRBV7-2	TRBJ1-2	TGTGCCAGCAGCTCTAACCCGAACTATGGCTACACCTTC	CASSSNPNYGYTF
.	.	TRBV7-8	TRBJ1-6	TGTGCCAGCAGCTTAGCCCCGACAGCTAATTCACCCCTCCACTTT	CASSLAPTANSPLHF
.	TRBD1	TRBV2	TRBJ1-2	TGTGCCAGCAGGGGGACAGGGACCGACGCTAACTATGGCTACACCTTC	CASRGTGTDANYGYTF
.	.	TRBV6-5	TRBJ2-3	TGTGCCAGCTCTCGAACCGGGACTTCTGATACGCAGTATTTT	CASSRTGTSDTQYF
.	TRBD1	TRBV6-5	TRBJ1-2	TGTGCCAGCAGCAGACAGGGTAACTATGGCTACACCTTC	CASSRQGNYGYTF
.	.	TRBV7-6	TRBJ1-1	TGTGCCAGCAGCTCGGGACTTGAGAACACTGAAGCTTTCTTT	CASSSGLENTEAFF
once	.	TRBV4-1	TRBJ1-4	TGCGCCAGCAGCAAAGTTGGCGGGGAGGCAAAACTGTTTTTT	CASSKVGGEAKLFF
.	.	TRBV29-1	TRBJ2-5	TGCAGCGTTGAAGCGGGAAGGGGTTGGGAGACCCAGTACTTC	CSVEAGRGWETQYF
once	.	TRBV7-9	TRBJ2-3	TGTGCCAGCAGCTTAATAACTACAGATACGCAGTATTTT	CASSLITTDTQYF
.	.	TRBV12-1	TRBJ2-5	TGTGCCAGCAGCTTTATCGGGACACAGCAAGAGACCCAGTACTTC	CASSFIGTQQETQYF
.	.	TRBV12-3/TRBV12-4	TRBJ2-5	TGTGCCAGCAGTTTAACGGGCAGGGAGACCCAGTACTTC	CASSLTGRETQYF
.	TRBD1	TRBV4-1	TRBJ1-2	TGCGCCAGCAGCCAGGCGACAGGGGCCCTCGGTGGCTACACCTTC	CASSQATGALGGYTF
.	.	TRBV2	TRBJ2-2	TGTGCCAGCAGACAGGGATGGACCGGGGAGCTGTTTTTT	CASRQGWTGELFF
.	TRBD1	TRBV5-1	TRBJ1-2	TGCGCCAGCAGTGAACAGGGGATAGGCGGCTACACCTTC	CASSEQGIGGYTF
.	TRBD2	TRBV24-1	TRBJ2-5	TGTGCCACCAGTGATGGACTAGCGGGGGGAGAGACCCAGTACTTC	CATSDGLAGGETQYF
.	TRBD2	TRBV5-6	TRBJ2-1	TGTGCCAGCAGCTTAATAGCGGGGGGTAAAGGCAATGAGCAGTTCTTC	CASSLIAGGKGNEQFF
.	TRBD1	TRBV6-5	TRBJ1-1	TGTGCCAGCAGCGTACAGGGGTCCTTCACTGAAGCTTTCTTT	CASSVQGSFTEAFF
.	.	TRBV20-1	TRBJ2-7	TGCAGTGCTAGTCACAGCTACGAGCAGTACTTC	CSASHSYEQYF
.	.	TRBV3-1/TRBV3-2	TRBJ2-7	TGTGCCAGCAGCCAGTCGGAGAGCTACGAGCAGTACTTC	CASSQSESYEQYF
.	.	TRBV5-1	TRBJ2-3	TGCGCCAGCAGCCTAACCTTCGCGGGGATGGAGACAGATACGCAGTATTTT	CASSLTFAGMETDTQYF
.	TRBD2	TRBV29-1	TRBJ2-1	TGCAGCGTTGAAGTTTTAGCGGGGGGGCGCAATGAGCAGTTCTTC	CSVEVLAGGRNEQFF
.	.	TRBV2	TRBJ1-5	TGTGCCAGCAGTGAAGGTTGGGGATTCCAGCCCCAGCATTTT	CASSEGWGFQPQHF
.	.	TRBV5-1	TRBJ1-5	TGCGCCAGCAGCTCGCAGGGCCCTTATAGCAATCAGCCCCAGCATTTT	CASSSQGPYSNQPQHF
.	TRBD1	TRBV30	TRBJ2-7	TGTGCCTGGGGAAAGGACAGGGTCTCCTACGAGCAGTACTTC	CAWGKDRVSYEQYF
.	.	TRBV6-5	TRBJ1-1	TGTGCCAGCAGGCAGGGTCGTCGCGGTGAAGCTTTCTTT	CASRQGRRGEAFF
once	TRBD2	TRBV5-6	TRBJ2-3	TGTGCCAGCAGCTTGAGACTAGCGGGGGGGTTTACAGATACGCAGTATTTT	CASSLRLAGGFTDTQYF
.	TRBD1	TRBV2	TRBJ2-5	TGTGCCAGCAAAATGGACAGGGGGATTGAGACCCAGTACTTC	CASKMDRGIETQYF
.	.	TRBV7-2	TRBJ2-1	TGTGCCAGCAGCTTTAGTGGGACTCCGAGCTCCTACAATGAGCAGTTCTTC	CASSFSGTPSSYNEQFF
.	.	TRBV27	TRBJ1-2	TGTGCCAGCAGTTTTCTTGGGAATGGCTACACCTTC	CASSFLGNGYTF